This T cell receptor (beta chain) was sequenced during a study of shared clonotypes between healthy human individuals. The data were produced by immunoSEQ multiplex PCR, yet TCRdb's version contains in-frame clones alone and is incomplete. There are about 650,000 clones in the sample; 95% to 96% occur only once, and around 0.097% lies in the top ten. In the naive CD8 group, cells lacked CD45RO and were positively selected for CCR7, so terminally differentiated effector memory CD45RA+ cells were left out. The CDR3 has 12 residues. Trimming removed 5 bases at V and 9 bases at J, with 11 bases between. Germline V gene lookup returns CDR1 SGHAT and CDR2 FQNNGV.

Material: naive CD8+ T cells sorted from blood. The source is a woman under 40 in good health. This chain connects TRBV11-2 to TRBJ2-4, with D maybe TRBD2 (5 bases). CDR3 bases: TGTGCCAGCAGCACAGCACGGGGCATTCAGTACTTC. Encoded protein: CASSTARGIQYF.